This T cell receptor (beta chain) emerged from a study of blood T cell repertoires in COVID-19. On the study more broadly: Collection of acute and convalescent COVID-19 samples took place in the United States, Italy and Spain. Nucleic acid was either cDNA or gDNA, and it came from T cells, B-cell-depleted T cells, or PBMCs.

The V gene's germline CDR1 is SNHLY and CDR2 FYNNEI. J gave up 4 bases and V 5 bases, and 6 bases lay outside the gene matches. The CDR3 covers 14 residues. This clone was detected only once. Assay: immunoSEQ multiplex PCR; the TCRdb copy retains only in-frame clones and omits some. The sample shows about 180,000 clones, 80% of them seen only once. This chain connects TRBV2 to TRBJ2-7; 9 bases map to TRBD1. This sequence was found in a man between 65 and 79 years old with active or convalescent COVID-19. The sequencing input was peripheral blood. The CDR3 region has the DNA TGTGCCAGCAGTTCGGGACAGGGCTTTTACGAGCAGTACTTC. Amino acids: CASSSGQGFYEQYF.